Sequencing of this T cell receptor beta chain was carried out in a study of STAT5B mutations in CD4+ large granular lymphocyte leukemia. This CDR3 spans 14 amino acids. Germline-derived CDR1 and CDR2 are MGHDK and SYGVNS. The assay was run at survey level. Per the authors' pipeline: The detection floor for productive clonotype frequency was 2.59 x 10-5. Only in-frame clones appear in the TCRdb table, and some are missing; sequencing was by immunoSEQ multiplex PCR. D and trimming come from the DNA, and the V and J calls and clone size come from that table. The sample comprises 30,000 or so clones, 65% to 85% of which are singletons, and less than 1.3% rests with the top ten.

The genes are TRBV25-1 and TRBJ2-1; D remains ambiguous. The source is a human donor in good health. The sample consisted of CD4+ T cells from blood buffy coats. The CDR3, as DNA: TGTGGAGTGTCAGGCAGGAGCTCCTACAATGAGCAGTTCTTC. Its protein product is CGVSGRSSYNEQFF.